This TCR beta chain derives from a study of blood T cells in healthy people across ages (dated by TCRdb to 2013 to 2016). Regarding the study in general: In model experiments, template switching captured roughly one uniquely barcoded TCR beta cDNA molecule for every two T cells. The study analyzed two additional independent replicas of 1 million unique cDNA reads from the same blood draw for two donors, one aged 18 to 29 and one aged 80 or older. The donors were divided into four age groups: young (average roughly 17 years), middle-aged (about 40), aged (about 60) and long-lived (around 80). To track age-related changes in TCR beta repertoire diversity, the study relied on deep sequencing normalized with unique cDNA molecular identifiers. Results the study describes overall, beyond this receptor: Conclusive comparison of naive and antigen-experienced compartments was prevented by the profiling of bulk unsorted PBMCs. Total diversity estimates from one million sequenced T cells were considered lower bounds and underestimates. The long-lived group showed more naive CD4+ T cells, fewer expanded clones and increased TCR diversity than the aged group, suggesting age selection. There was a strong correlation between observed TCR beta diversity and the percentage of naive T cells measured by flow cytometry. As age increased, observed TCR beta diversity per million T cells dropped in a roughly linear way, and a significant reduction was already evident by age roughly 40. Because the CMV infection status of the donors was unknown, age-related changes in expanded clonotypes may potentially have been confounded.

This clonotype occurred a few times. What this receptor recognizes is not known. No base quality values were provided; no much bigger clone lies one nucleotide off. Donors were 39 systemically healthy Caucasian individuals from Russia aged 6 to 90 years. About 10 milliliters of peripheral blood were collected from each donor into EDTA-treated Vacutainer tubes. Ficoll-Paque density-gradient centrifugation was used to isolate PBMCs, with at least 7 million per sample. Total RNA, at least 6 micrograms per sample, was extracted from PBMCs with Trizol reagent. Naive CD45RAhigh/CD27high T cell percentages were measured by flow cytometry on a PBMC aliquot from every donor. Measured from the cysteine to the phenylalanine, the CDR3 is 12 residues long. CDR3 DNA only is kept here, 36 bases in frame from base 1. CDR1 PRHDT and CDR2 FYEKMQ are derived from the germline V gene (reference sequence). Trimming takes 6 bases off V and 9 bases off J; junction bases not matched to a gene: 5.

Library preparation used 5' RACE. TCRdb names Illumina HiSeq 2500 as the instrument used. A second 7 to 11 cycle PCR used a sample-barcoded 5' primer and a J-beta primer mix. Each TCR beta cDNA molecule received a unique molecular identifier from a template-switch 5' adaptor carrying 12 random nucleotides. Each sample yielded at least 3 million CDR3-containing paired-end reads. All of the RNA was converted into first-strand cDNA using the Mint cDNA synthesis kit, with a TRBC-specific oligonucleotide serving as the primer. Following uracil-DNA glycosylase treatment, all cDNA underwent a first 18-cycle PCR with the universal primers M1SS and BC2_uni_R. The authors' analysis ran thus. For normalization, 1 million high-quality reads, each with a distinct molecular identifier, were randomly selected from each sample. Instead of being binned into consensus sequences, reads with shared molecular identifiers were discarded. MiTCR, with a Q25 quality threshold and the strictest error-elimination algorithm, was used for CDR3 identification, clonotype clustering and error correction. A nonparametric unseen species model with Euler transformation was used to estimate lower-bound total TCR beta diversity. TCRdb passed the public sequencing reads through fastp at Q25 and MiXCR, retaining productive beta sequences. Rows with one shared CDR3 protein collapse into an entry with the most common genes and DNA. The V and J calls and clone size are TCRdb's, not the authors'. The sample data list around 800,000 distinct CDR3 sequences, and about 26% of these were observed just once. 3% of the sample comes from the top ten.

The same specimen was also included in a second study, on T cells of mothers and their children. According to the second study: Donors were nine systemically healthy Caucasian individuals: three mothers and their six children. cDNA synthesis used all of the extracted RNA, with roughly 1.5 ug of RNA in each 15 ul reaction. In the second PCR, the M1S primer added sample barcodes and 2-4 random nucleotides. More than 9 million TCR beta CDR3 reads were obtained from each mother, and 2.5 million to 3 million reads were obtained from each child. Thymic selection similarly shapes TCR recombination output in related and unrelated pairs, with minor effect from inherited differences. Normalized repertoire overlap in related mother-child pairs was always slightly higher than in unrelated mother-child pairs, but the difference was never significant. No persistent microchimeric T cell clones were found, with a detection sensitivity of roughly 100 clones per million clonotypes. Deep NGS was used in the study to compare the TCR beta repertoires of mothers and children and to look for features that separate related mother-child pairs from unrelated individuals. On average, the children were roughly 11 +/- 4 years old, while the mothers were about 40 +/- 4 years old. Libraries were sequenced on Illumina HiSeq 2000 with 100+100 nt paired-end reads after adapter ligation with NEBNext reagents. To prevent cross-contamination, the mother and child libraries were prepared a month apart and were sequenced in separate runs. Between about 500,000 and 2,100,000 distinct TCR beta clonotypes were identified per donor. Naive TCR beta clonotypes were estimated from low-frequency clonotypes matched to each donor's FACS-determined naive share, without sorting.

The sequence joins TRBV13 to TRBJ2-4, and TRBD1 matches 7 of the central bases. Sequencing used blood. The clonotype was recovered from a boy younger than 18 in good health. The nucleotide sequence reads TGTGCCAGCAGTTACAGGGGCGTCATTCAGTACTTC. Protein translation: CASSYRGVIQYF. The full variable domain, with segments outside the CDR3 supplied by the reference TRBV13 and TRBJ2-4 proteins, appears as AAGVIQSPRHLIKEKRETATLKCYPIPRHDTVYWYQQGPGQDPQFLISFYEKMQSDKGSIPDRFSAQQFSDYHSELNMSSLELGDSALYFCASSYRGVIQYFGAGTRLSVL.